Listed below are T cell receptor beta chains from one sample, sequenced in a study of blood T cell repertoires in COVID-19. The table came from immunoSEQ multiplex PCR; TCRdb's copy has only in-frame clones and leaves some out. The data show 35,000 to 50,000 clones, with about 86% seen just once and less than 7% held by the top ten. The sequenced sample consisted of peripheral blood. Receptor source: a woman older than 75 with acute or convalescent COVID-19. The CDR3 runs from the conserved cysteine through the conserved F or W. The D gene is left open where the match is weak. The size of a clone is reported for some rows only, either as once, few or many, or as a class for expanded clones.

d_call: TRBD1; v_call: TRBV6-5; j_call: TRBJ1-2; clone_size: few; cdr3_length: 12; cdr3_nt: TGTGCCAGCAGTTCGACAGGGGATGGCTACACCTTC; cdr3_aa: CASSSTGDGYTF
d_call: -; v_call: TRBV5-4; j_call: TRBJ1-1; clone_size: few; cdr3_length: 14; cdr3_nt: TGTGCCAGCAGCTTGCGGGACATGAACACTGAAGCTTTCTTT; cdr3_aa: CASSLRDMNTEAFF
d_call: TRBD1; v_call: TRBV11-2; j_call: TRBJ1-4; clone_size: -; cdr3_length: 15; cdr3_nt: TGTGCCAGCAGCTTAGAGGCAGGGGGCGATGAAAAACTGTTTTTT; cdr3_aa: CASSLEAGGDEKLFF
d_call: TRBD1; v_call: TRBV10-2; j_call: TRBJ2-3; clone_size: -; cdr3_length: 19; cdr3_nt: TGCGCCAGCAGTGACCAACTTGGCTTGGGCAGGGGGAGCACAGATACGCAGTATTTT; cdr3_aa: CASSDQLGLGRGSTDTQYF
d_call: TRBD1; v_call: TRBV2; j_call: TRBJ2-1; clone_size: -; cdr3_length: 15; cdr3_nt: TGTGCCAGCAGCACCGGGACAGGGGGAGTTAATGAGCAGTTCTTC; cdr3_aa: CASSTGTGGVNEQFF
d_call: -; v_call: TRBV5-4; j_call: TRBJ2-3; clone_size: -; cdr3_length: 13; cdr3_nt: TGTGCCAGCAGCGGGTGGGGAGGACATACGCAGTATTTT; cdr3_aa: CASSGWGGHTQYF
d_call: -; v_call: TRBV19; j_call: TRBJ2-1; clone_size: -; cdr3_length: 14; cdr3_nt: TGTGCCAGTAGTAAGACGGGGAACTACAATGAGCAGTTCTTC; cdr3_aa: CASSKTGNYNEQFF
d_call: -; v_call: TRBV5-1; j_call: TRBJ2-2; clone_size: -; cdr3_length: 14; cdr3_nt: TGCGCCAGCAGCTTGGGGCAGAACACCGGGGAGCTGTTTTTT; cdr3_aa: CASSLGQNTGELFF
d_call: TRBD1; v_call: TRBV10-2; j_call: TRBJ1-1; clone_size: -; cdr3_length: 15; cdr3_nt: TGCGCCAGCACCTCTACCCGGACAGGGGCCACTGAAGCTTTCTTT; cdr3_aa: CASTSTRTGATEAFF
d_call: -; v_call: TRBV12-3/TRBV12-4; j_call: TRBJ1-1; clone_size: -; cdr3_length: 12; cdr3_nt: TGTGCCAGCAGCCCCACGGGGTATAGAGCTTTCTTT; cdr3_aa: CASSPTGYRAFF
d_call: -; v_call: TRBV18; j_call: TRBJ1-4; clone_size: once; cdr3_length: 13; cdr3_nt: TGTGCCAGTGGTTGGGCGCCAGGTGAAAAACTGTTTTTT; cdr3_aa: CASGWAPGEKLFF
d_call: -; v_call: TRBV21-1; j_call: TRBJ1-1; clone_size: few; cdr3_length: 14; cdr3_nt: TGTGCCAGCAGCAAGAAGGGGCAAGACACTGAAGCTTTCTTT; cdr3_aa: CASSKKGQDTEAFF
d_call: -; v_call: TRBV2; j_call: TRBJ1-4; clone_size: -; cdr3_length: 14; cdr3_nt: TGTGCCAGCAGTGCAGGGAACTTTAATGAAAAACTGTTTTTT; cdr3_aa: CASSAGNFNEKLFF
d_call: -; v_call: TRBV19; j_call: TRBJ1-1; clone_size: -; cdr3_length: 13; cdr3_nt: TGTGCCAGTAGTAGCACAGGGCGCACTGAAGCTTTCTTT; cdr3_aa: CASSSTGRTEAFF
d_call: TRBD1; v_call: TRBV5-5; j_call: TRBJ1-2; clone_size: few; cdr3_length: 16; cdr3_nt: TGTGCCAGCAGCTTGGACGCCGGGACAGGGATCTATGGCTACACCTTC; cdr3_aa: CASSLDAGTGIYGYTF
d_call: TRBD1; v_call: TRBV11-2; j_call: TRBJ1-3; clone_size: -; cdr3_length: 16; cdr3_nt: TGTGCCAGCAGCGCTACAGGGGGCAGCTCTGGAAACACCATATATTTT; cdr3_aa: CASSATGGSSGNTIYF
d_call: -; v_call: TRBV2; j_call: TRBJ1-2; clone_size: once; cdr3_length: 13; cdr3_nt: TGTGCCAGCAGCTTAAGCCCTAACTATGGCTACACCTTC; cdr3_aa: CASSLSPNYGYTF
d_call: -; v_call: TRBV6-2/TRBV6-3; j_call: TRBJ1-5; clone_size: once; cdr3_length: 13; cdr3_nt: TGTGCCAGCAGTTTGACAGCATTACAGCCCCAGCATTTT; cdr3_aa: CASSLTALQPQHF
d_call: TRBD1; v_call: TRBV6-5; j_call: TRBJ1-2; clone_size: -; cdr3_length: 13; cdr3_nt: TGTGCCAGCAGTTACCAACAGGGGGATGGCTACACCTTC; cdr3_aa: CASSYQQGDGYTF
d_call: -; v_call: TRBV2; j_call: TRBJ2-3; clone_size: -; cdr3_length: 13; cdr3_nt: TGTGCCAGCAAAGAACTCTCCACAGATACGCAGTATTTT; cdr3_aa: CASKELSTDTQYF
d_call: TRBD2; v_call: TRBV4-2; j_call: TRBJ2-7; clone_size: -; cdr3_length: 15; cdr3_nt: TGTGCCAGCAGCCAAGCAACTAGCGGGGGCTACGAGCAGTACTTC; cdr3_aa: CASSQATSGGYEQYF
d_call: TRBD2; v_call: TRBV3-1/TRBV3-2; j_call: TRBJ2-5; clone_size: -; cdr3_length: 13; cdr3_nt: TGTGCCAGCAGAAGGACTAGTGGGGAGACCCAGTACTTC; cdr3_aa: CASRRTSGETQYF
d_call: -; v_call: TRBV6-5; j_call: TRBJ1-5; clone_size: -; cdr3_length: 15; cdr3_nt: TGTGCCAGCAGTTACTCGTATGTGGGAGCGCAGCCCCAGCATTTT; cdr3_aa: CASSYSYVGAQPQHF
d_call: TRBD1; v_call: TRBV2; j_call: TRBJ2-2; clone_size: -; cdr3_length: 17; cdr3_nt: TGTGCCAGCAGTTGGGGACAGTATACTATCAACACCGGGGAGCTGTTTTTT; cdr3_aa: CASSWGQYTINTGELFF
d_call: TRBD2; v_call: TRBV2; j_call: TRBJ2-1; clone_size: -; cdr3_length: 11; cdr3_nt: TGTGAGACTAGCTGGCAAACGGGGCAGTTCTTC; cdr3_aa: CETSWQTGQFF
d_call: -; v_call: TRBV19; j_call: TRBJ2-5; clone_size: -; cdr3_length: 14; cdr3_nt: TGTGCCAGTAGTACCGGGGGGCGGGAAGAGACCCAGTACTTC; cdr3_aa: CASSTGGREETQYF
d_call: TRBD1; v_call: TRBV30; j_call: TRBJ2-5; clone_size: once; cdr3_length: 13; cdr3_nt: TGTGCCTGGAGTCGGCGAGGGGGCGAGACCCAGTACTTC; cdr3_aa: CAWSRRGGETQYF
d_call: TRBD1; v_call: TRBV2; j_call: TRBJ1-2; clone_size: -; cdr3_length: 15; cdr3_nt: TGTGCCAGCAGTCGCTCCGGGACAGCGAACTATGGCTACACCTTC; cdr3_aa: CASSRSGTANYGYTF
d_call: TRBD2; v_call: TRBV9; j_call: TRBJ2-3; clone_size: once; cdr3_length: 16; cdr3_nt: TGTGCCAGCAGCGAGGGACTAGCGGGGTCCACAGATACGCAGTATTTT; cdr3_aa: CASSEGLAGSTDTQYF
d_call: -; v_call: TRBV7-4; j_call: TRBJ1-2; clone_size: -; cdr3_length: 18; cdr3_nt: TGTGCCAGCAGCTTAGCGCTAATGGTTGGGCAGAACAGGGCTGGCTACACCTTC; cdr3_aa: CASSLALMVGQNRAGYTF
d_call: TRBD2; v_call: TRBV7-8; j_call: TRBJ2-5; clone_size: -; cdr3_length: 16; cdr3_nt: TGTGCCAGCAGCTTAAAGGGAGGGGCTGGGACGGAGACCCAGTACTTC; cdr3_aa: CASSLKGGAGTETQYF
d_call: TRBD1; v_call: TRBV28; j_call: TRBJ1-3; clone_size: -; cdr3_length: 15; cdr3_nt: TGTGCCAGCAGGGGACAGGGGGCGCGGGGAAACACCATATATTTT; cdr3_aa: CASRGQGARGNTIYF
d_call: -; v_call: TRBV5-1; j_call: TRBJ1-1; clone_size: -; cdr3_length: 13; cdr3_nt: TGCGCCAGCAGTCCAAGGGGAAACACTGAAGCTTTCTTT; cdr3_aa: CASSPRGNTEAFF
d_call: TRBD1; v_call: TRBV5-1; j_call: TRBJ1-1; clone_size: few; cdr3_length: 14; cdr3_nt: TGCGCCAGCAGCTTTGGGACAGGGGGTACTGAAGCTTTCTTT; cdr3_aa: CASSFGTGGTEAFF
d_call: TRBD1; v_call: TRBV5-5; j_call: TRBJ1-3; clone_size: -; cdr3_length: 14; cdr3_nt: TGTGCCAGCAGCTTTAAGGACAGGGGTGGCACCATATATTTT; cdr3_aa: CASSFKDRGGTIYF
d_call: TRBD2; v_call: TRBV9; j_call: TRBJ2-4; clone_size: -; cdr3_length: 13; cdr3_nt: TGTGCCAGCAGTCAGCCCCCGGGACTACAATTCTACTTC; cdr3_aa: CASSQPPGLQFYF
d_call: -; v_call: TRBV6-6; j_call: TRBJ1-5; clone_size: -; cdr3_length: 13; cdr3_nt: TGTGCCAGCAGAGGGGACTTAAATCAGCCCCAGCATTTT; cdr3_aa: CASRGDLNQPQHF
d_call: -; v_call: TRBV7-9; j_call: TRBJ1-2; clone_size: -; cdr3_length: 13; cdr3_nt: TGTGCCAGCAGCTTAGCGGACAACGATGGCTACACCTTC; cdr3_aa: CASSLADNDGYTF
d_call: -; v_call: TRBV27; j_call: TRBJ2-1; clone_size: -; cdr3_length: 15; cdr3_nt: TGTGCCAGCAGGCTAGCCGTAGGGTCCTACAATGAGCAGTTCTTC; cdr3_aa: CASRLAVGSYNEQFF
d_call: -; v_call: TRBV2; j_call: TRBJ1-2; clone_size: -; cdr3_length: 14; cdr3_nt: TGTGCCAGCTCTTTAAGCGGGGCGTCGTATGGCTACACCTTC; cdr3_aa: CASSLSGASYGYTF
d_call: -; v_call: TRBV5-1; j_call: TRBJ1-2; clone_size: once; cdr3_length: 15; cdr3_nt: TGCGCCAGCAGTCACGACGGAGCGGGGGACTTTGGCTACACCTTC; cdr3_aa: CASSHDGAGDFGYTF
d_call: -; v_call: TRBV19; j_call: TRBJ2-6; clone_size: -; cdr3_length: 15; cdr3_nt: TGTGCCAGTAGCCCAGGGGTCACTGGGGCCAACGTCCTGACTTTC; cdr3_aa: CASSPGVTGANVLTF
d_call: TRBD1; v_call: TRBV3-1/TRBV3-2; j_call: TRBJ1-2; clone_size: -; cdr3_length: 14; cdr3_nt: TGTGCCAGCAGCCAAGCGGGACAGGGCAATGGCTACACCTTC; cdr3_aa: CASSQAGQGNGYTF
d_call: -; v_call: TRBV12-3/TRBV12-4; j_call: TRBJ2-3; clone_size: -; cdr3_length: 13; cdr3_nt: TGTGCCAGCCTCCCAAAGGACTTACGGGGGCAGTATTTT; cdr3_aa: CASLPKDLRGQYF
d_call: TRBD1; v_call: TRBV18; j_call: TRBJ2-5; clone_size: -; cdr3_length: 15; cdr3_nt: TGTGCCAGCTCACCAAGGGACAGGGGCGCGGAGACCCAGTACTTC; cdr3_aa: CASSPRDRGAETQYF
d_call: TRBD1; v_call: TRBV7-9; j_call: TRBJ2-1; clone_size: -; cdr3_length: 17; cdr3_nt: TGTGCCAGCAGCTTAAGCCAGGGGGTAAGATCCTACAATGAGCAGTTCTTC; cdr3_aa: CASSLSQGVRSYNEQFF
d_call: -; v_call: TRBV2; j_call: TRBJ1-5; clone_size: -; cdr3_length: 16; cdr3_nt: TGTGCCAGCAGTGAAGGCCTGCTAGGACTCAATCAGCCCCAGCATTTT; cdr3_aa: CASSEGLLGLNQPQHF
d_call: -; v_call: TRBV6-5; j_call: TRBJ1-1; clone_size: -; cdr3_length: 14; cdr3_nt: TGTGCCAGCAATCCCCGGGGGTCGAACACTGAAGCTTTCTTT; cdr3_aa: CASNPRGSNTEAFF
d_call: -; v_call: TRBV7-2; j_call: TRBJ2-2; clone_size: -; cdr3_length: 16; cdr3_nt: TGTGCCAGCAGCTTAGTTCCGACTAGAGGCACCGGGGAGCTGTTTTTT; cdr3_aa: CASSLVPTRGTGELFF
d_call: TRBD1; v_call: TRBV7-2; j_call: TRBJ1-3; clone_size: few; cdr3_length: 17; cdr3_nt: TGTGCCAGCAGCCCATTACCTGACAGGGGGTATGGAAACACCATATATTTT; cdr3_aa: CASSPLPDRGYGNTIYF
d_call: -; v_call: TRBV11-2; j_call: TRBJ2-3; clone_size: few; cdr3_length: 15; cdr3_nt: TGTGCCAGCAGCTTAGATTGGGCAGATACAGATACGCAGTATTTT; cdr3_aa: CASSLDWADTDTQYF
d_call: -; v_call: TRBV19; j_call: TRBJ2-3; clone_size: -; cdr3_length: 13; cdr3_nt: TGTGCCAGTAGTATTGGGGCCACAGATACGCAGTATTTT; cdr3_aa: CASSIGATDTQYF